These 7 T cell receptor beta chains were all obtained from the same sample, sequenced in a study of T-cell memory formation after mild COVID-19 (dated by TCRdb to about 2021). Library method: 5' RACE. The instrument given in TCRdb is Illumina NovaSeq 6000. TCRdb reanalyzed the raw reads on its own, using fastp at Q25 for trimming and MiXCR for clone calling, and kept in-frame beta chains. Records with the same CDR3 protein are collapsed into one entry carrying the most frequent genes and DNA. Recorded for this sample are under 700,000 distinct CDR3 sequences; around 21% of them occurred a single time. 12% of the sample comes from the top ten. Source material: PBMCs or a T cell subset sorted from them (not recorded which). These receptors came from an adult woman who had mild COVID-19 (a few samples of this study predate the infection). The sample titles of this study are shuffled in the database, so cell type and time point are left out; the donor was told from shared clones.

The rearrangement links TRBV19 to TRBJ2-7, with D unclear. Germline V gives CDR1 LNHDA, CDR2 SQIVND (reference sequence). The ends were cut back, 4 bases at V and 3 bases at J, with 7 bases in the middle. The CDR3 covers 12 residues. The CDR3 is CASSSYFYEQYF. In DNA, the CDR3 is TGTGCCAGTAGTAGCTACTTCTACGAGCAGTACTTC.

This clonotype has more than one count but fewer than ten. The chain couples TRBV4-3 to TRBJ2-7, with 7 nucleotides matching TRBD2. Germline CDR1 LGHNA, CDR2 YSLEER. The junction had 7 bases not matched to a gene; V was cut back by 2 bases and J by 3 bases. This CDR3 region has 15 residues. CDR3 sequence reads: CASSQQSGDGYEQYF. CDR3 sequence (DNA): TGCGCCAGCAGCCAACAAAGCGGGGACGGCTACGAGCAGTACTTC.

There are a few counts of this clonotype. The chain couples TRBV6-5 to TRBJ1-2, with D maybe TRBD1 (6 bases). This CDR3 comprises 14 residues. V was clipped by 2 bases and J by 6 bases, with 13 bases between them. Germline assignment: CDR1 MNHEY and CDR2 SVGAGI. The CDR3 sequence is CASSYDKDSDGYTF. CDR3 nucleotide sequence: TGTGCCAGCAGTTACGACAAGGACAGTGATGGCTACACCTTC.

The V and J genes are TRBV6-6 and TRBJ2-7; D is possibly TRBD2 (7 bases). Trimming removed 8 bases at V and 2 bases at J, with 10 bases between. CDR1 MNHNY and CDR2 SVGAGI come from the germline V gene (reference sequence). CDR3 size: 12 residues. The DNA of the CDR3 is TGTGCCAGCCGGGGGGCAGCCTACGAGCAGTACTTC. As protein: CASRGAAYEQYF.

The J gene is TRBJ1-2, the V gene TRBV4-1; 11 bases map to TRBD1. Germline assignment: CDR1 MGHRA and CDR2 YSYEKL. CDR3 length: 16 amino acids. With V trimmed by 0 bases and J by 3 bases, 3 bases remained unmatched. CDR3 DNA: TGCGCCAGCAGCCAAGACCGGACAGGGGGCGACTATGGCTACACCTTC. Encoded protein: CASSQDRTGGDYGYTF.

Here the CDR3 reads CASSSSLALVYNEQFF. CDR3 nucleotides: TGTGCCAGCAGTTCCTCGCTAGCTCTCGTTTATAATGAGCAGTTCTTC. The chain links TRBV7-2 to TRBJ2-1, with D possibly matching TRBD2 (5 bases). The CDR3 covers 16 residues. Germline V CDR1 and CDR2: SGHTA, FQGNSA. V dropped 6 bases and J dropped 7 bases, with 22 bases sitting between them.

The table lists this clonotype with a few counts. The rearrangement links TRBV5-1 to TRBJ2-5; 10 bases match TRBD2. Germline CDR1 is SGHRS and CDR2 is YFSETQ. The CDR3 totals 15 residues. With V trimmed by 4 bases and J by 4 bases, 7 bases remained unmatched. The CDR3 DNA reads as TGCGCCAGCAGCGTCGGGACTAGCGCCGCAGAGACCCAGTACTTC. It specifies CASSVGTSAAETQYF. The entire variable domain, with the rest obtained from reference TRBV5-1 and TRBJ2-5, is as follows: KAGVTQTPRYLIKTRGQQVTLSCSPISGHRSVSWYQQTPGQGLQFLFEYFSETQRNKGNFPGRFSGRQFSNSRSEMNVSTLELGDSALYLCASSVGTSAAETQYFGPGTRLLVL.